This is a list of T cell receptor beta chains from one sample in a study of graft-versus-host responses after intestinal transplantation. Some clones are missing from TCRdb's copy, which holds only in-frame ones; the method was immunoSEQ multiplex PCR. The table records about 43,000 clones, approximately 94% of them present only once. Sequenced material: PBMCs, taken approximately 360 days after intestinal transplant. Every receptor here comes from a human patient who received an intestinal transplant, so some T cells may come from the graft donor. CDR3s include the opening cysteine and the closing phenylalanine or tryptophan. The D gene is left open where the match is weak. Size tells how often a clone was seen (once, few, many) or the class of an expanded clone, and some rows leave it out.

CASSLGGRANEKLFF,TGCGCCAGCAGCTTGGGGGGTCGTGCTAATGAAAAACTGTTTTTT,TRBV5-1,TRBJ1-4,.,once
CASSEEVGISYEQYF,TGTGCCAGCAGTGAAGAAGTAGGCATCTCCTACGAGCAGTACTTC,TRBV6-1,TRBJ2-7,.,few
CASTLGGTGVHSNQPQHF,TGTGCCAGTACCTTAGGGGGGACAGGGGTTCATAGCAATCAGCCCCAGCATTTT,TRBV19,TRBJ1-5,TRBD1,once
CASSYRRILTGELFF,TGTGCCAGCAGTTACCGTAGGATTTTGACCGGGGAGCTGTTTTTT,TRBV6-5,TRBJ2-2,.,.
CASQTGTFYSPLHF,TGTGCCAGCCAGACCGGGACATTTTATTCACCCCTCCACTTT,TRBV19,TRBJ1-6,.,.
CASSIFDSNQPQHF,TGTGCCAGTAGTATCTTTGATAGCAATCAGCCCCAGCATTTT,TRBV19,TRBJ1-5,.,.
CASSEGEVGGRETQYF,TGTGCCAGCAGTGAAGGCGAAGTGGGAGGTCGGGAGACCCAGTACTTC,TRBV2,TRBJ2-5,.,once
CAIGGGSYNEQFF,TGTGCCATCGGGGGCGGGAGCTACAATGAGCAGTTCTTC,TRBV10-3,TRBJ2-1,.,.
CASSFGWTGDTGELFF,TGTGCCAGCAGTTTTGGCTGGACAGGGGACACCGGGGAGCTGTTTTTT,TRBV7-6,TRBJ2-2,TRBD1,.
CASRTLRTSYEQYF,TGTGCCAGCAGGACCCTGCGGACCTCCTACGAGCAGTACTTC,TRBV6-5,TRBJ2-7,.,.
CASSYGGWQYF,TGTGCCAGCAGTTATGGGGGCTGGCAGTACTTC,TRBV27,TRBJ2-7,.,.
CASSVIPGQGSHEQYF,TGTGCCAGTAGTGTTATTCCGGGACAGGGTAGCCACGAGCAGTACTTC,TRBV19,TRBJ2-7,TRBD1,.
CASSSIGGLTDTQYF,TGTGCCAGCAGCTCCATAGGGGGATTGACAGATACGCAGTATTTT,TRBV7-6,TRBJ2-3,.,once
CASSQDLARGPQETQYF,TGCGCCAGCAGCCAAGATTTGGCCAGGGGGCCTCAAGAGACCCAGTACTTC,TRBV4-1,TRBJ2-5,TRBD1,.
CASSLVGRQGGRVNTEAFF,TGCGCCAGCAGCTTGGTAGGACGACAGGGTGGTAGGGTGAACACTGAAGCTTTCTTT,TRBV5-1,TRBJ1-1,TRBD1,.
CASSQDRSYNQPQHF,TGCGCCAGCAGCCAAGACAGGTCCTACAATCAGCCCCAGCATTTT,TRBV4-1,TRBJ1-5,.,.
CASSLLKGPPDTEAFF,TGCGCCAGCAGCTTGCTCAAGGGACCTCCCGACACTGAAGCTTTCTTT,TRBV5-1,TRBJ1-1,.,.
CASSLPEGGEQFF,TGTGCCAGCAGTTTACCCGAAGGTGGCGAGCAGTTCTTC,TRBV27,TRBJ2-1,.,.
CASSAGPLGSGYTF,TGTGCCAGCAGCGCGGGCCCGTTAGGCTCTGGCTACACCTTC,TRBV9,TRBJ1-2,.,once
CASSYRGNEKLFF,TGTGCCAGCAGTTACAGAGGGAACGAAAAACTGTTTTTT,TRBV27,TRBJ1-4,.,.
CASSKGGGPGEQYF,TGTGCCAGCAGCAAGGGGGGAGGGCCGGGAGAGCAGTACTTC,TRBV6-5,TRBJ2-7,.,.
CASSEQGAGEKLFF,TGTGCCAGCAGCGAACAGGGGGCTGGTGAAAAACTGTTTTTT,TRBV9,TRBJ1-4,TRBD1,.
CASSSPDGEETQYF,TGTGCCAGCAGTTCCCCGGACGGGGAAGAGACCCAGTACTTC,TRBV6-6,TRBJ2-5,.,.
CASSRKLYSPLHF,TGTGCCAGCAGCCGCAAGTTGTATTCACCCCTCCACTTT,TRBV6-5,TRBJ1-6,.,.
CASSSGRTYEQYF,TGTGCCAGCAGTTCTGGACGGACCTACGAGCAGTACTTC,TRBV6-5,TRBJ2-7,.,once
CASSPETNTGGLFF,TGTGCCAGCAGTCCCGAAACGAACACCGGGGGGCTGTTTTTT,TRBV11-3,TRBJ2-2,.,.
CASSEGLPLQFF,TGTGCCAGCAGCGAGGGACTCCCGTTACAGTTCTTC,TRBV5-4,TRBJ2-1,.,.
CASSLDGGPYGYTF,TGTGCCAGCAGCTTAGATGGGGGTCCCTATGGCTACACCTTC,TRBV7-9,TRBJ1-2,.,once
CASSRRDTSSTDTQYF,TGCGCCAGCAGCCGTCGGGACACCTCTAGCACAGATACGCAGTATTTT,TRBV4-1,TRBJ2-3,.,.
CASGLGLRGEKLFF,TGTGCTAGTGGTTTGGGGCTGCGGGGTGAAAAACTGTTTTTT,TRBV12-5,TRBJ1-4,.,.
CASSPSTGAYEQYF,TGTGCCAGTAGTCCATCAACAGGGGCCTACGAGCAGTACTTC,TRBV19,TRBJ2-7,TRBD1,.
CAWSVSELYNEQFF,TGTGCCTGGAGTGTAAGCGAGCTCTACAATGAGCAGTTCTTC,TRBV30,TRBJ2-1,.,.
CASSLAEKGPNQPQHF,TGTGCCAGCAGCTTGGCCGAGAAGGGCCCCAATCAGCCCCAGCATTTT,TRBV5-4,TRBJ1-5,.,.
CASSPGLAGEQYF,TGCGCCAGCAGCCCGGGACTAGCTGGCGAGCAGTACTTC,TRBV4-1,TRBJ2-7,TRBD2,.
CASSETGPDTQYF,TGTGCCAGCAGTGAAACCGGCCCAGATACGCAGTATTTT,TRBV6-1,TRBJ2-3,.,once
CASSVGANSEQYF,TGTGCCAGCAGCGTAGGCGCTAACTCCGAGCAGTACTTC,TRBV9,TRBJ2-7,.,.
CASSFQGDYGYTF,TGTGCCAGCAGCTTCCAGGGGGACTATGGCTACACCTTC,TRBV11-2,TRBJ1-2,TRBD1,.
CASSEESSYNSPLHF,TGTGCCAGCAGTGAGGAGAGCTCCTATAATTCACCCCTCCACTTT,TRBV2,TRBJ1-6,.,.
CASSEGGAFSSYNEQFF,TGTGCCAGCAGCGAGGGGGGGGCGTTCAGCTCCTACAATGAGCAGTTCTTC,TRBV9,TRBJ2-1,.,few
CASSLVAGPDGYTF,TGTGCCAGCAGCTTAGTGGCAGGCCCTGATGGCTACACCTTC,TRBV7-9,TRBJ1-2,.,.
CASSLEVGANYGYTF,TGCGCCAGCAGCTTGGAAGTCGGTGCCAACTATGGCTACACCTTC,TRBV5-1,TRBJ1-2,.,once
CASSRQGSHEQYF,TGTGCCAGCAGTAGACAGGGTAGCCACGAGCAGTACTTC,TRBV6-5,TRBJ2-7,TRBD1,.
CASSPQGTGANVLTF,TGTGCCAGCAGCCCACAGGGGACCGGGGCCAACGTCCTGACTTTC,TRBV27,TRBJ2-6,TRBD1,.
CASSPLRGHEQYF,TGTGCCAGTAGTCCCCTGCGGGGCCACGAGCAGTACTTC,TRBV19,TRBJ2-7,.,.
CAIRETGLSGNTIYF,TGTGCCATCAGGGAAACAGGGCTAAGTGGAAACACCATATATTTT,TRBV10-3,TRBJ1-3,.,few
CASSLEFGRANEQFF,TGCGCCAGCAGCTTGGAGTTCGGCAGAGCAAATGAGCAGTTCTTC,TRBV5-1,TRBJ2-1,.,.
CASSLEGSSYEQYF,TGCGCCAGCAGCCTAGAGGGAAGCTCCTACGAGCAGTACTTC,TRBV4-1,TRBJ2-7,.,.
CASSLDGGGQGAYEQYF,TGTGCCAGCAGCTTAGACGGGGGCGGGCAGGGGGCCTACGAGCAGTACTTC,TRBV11-2,TRBJ2-7,.,.
CASRGQGVFGYTF,TGTGCCAGCCGCGGACAGGGGGTATTTGGCTACACCTTC,TRBV6-5,TRBJ1-2,TRBD1,.
CASSPQENYGYTF,TGTGCCAGCAGCCCCCAGGAGAACTATGGCTACACCTTC,TRBV7-6,TRBJ1-2,.,.
CASSAGESSYNEQFF,TGTGCCAGCAGTGCGGGGGAAAGCTCCTACAATGAGCAGTTCTTC,TRBV2,TRBJ2-1,.,once
CASSELGRGTGHNSPLHF,TGTGCCAGCAGTGAATTGGGCCGGGGTACGGGGCATAATTCACCCCTCCACTTT,TRBV25-1,TRBJ1-6,.,.
CASSFRDGDTGELFF,TGTGCCAGCAGCTTTCGGGACGGAGACACCGGGGAGCTGTTTTTT,TRBV5-4,TRBJ2-2,.,.